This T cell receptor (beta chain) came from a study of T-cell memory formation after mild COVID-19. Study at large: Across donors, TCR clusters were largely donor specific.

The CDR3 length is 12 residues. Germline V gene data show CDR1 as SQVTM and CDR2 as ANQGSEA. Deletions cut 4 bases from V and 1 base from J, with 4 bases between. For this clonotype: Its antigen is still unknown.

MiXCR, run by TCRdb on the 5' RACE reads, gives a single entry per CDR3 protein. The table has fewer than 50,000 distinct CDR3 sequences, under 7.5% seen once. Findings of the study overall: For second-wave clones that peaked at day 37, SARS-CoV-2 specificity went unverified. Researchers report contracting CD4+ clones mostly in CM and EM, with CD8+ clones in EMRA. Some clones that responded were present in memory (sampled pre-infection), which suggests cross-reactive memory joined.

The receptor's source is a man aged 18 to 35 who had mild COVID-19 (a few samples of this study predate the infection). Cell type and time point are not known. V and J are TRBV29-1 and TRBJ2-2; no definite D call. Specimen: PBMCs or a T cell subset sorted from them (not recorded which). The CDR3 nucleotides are TGCAGCGTTGTAGGGAACACCGGGGAGCTGTTTTTT. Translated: CSVVGNTGELFF.